This TCR beta chain was retrieved from a study of identical twins. TCRdb recomputed calls from the 5' RACE reads with MiXCR, one row per CDR3 protein. The data contain about 470,000 distinct CDR3 sequences, 20% to 25% of them seen just once; the ten biggest clones take up 2.9%. Only a few counts were recorded for this clonotype. This sample was also put to use in a study of T cells expressing NK-cell markers.

Material for sequencing was CD4+ T cells sorted from blood. The source is a woman aged 18 to 35 in good health.

CDR3 in amino acids: CSDRDRGYSGNTIYF. The CDR3 DNA reads as TGCAGCGACCGGGACAGAGGATACTCTGGAAACACCATATATTTT. The chain combines TRBV29-1 with TRBJ1-3, with 7 bases that match TRBD1. J lost 0 bases, V lost 7 bases, and 9 bases had no gene match. CDR3 size: 15 residues. Germline assignment: CDR1 SQVTM and CDR2 ANQGSEA.